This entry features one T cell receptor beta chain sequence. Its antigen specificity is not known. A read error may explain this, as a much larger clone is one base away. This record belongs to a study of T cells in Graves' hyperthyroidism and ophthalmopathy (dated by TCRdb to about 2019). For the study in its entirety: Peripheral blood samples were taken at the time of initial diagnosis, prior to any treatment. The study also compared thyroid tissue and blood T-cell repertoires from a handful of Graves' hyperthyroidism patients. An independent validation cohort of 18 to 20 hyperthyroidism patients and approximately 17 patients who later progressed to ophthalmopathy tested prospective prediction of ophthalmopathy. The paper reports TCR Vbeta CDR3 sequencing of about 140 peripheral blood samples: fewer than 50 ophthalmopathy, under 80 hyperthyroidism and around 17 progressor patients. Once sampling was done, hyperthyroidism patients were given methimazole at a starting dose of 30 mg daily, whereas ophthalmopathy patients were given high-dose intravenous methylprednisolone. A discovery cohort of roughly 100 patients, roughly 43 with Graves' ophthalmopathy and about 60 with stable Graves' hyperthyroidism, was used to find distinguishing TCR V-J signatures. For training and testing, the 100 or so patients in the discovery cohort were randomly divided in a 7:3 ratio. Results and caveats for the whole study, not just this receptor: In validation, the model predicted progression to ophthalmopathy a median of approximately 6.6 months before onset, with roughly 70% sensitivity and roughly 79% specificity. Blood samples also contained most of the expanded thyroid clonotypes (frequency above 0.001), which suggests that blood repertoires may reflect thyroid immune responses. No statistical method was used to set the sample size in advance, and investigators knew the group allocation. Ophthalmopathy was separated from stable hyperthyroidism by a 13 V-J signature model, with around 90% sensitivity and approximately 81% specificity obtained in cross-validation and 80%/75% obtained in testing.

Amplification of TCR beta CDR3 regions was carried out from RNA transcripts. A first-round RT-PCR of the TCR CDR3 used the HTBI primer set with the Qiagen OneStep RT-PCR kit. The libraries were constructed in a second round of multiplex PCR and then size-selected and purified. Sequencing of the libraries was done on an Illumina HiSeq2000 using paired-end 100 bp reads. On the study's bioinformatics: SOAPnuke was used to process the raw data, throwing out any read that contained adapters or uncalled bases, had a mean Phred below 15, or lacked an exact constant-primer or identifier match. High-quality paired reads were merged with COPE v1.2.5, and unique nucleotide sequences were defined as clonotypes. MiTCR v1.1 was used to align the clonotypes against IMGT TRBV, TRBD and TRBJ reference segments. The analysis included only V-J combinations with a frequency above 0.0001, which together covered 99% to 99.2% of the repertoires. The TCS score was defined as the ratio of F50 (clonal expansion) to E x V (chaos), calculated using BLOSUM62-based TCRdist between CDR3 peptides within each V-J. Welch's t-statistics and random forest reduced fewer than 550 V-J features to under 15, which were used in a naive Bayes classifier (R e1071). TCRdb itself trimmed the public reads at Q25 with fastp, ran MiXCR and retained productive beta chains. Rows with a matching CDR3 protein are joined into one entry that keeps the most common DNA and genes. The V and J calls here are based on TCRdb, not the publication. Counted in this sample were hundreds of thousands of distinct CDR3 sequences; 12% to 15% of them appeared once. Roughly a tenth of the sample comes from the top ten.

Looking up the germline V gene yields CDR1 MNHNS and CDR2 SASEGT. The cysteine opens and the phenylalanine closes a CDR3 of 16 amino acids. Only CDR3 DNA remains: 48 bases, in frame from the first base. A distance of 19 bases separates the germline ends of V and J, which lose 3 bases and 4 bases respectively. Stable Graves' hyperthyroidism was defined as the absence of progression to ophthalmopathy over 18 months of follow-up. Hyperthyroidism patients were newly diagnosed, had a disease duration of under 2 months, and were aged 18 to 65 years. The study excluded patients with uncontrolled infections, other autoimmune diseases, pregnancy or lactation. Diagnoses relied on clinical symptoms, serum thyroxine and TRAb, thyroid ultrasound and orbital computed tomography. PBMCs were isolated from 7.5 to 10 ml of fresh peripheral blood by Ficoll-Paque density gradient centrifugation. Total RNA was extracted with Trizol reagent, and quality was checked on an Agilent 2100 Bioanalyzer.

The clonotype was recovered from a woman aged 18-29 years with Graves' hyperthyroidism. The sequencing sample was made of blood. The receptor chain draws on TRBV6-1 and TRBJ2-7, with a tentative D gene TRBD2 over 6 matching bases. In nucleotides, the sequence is TGTGCCAGCAGTGAGGGTGTTAGCGGAGGGGTTTACGAGCAGTACTTC. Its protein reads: CASSEGVSGGVYEQYF.